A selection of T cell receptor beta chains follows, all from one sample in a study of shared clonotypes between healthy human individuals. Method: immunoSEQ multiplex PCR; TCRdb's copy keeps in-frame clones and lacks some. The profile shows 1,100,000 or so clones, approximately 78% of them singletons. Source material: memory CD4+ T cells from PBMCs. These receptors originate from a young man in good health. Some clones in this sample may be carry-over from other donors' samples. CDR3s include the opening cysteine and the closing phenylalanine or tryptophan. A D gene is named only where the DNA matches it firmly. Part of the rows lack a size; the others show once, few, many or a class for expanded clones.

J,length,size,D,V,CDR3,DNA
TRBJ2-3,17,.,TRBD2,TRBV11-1,CASSLMGLAASTDTQYF,TGTGCCAGCAGCTTAATGGGACTAGCAGCTAGCACAGATACGCAGTATTTT
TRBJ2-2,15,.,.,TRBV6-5,CASSPSWAPAGELFF,TGTGCCAGCAGTCCCTCTTGGGCTCCCGCGGGGGAGCTGTTTTTT
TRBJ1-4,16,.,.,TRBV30,CAWSADKQGTNEKLFF,TGTGCCTGGAGTGCGGATAAACAGGGCACTAATGAAAAACTGTTTTTT
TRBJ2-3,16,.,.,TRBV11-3,CASSLGVRDDTDTQYF,TGTGCCAGCAGCTTAGGAGTTCGGGACGACACAGATACGCAGTATTTT
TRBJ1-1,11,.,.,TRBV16,CASSLGPVAFF,TGTGCCAGCAGCCTAGGACCTGTGGCTTTCTTT
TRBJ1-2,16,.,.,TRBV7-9,CASSLNRGTSNYGYTF,TGTGCCAGCAGCCTCAACCGTGGGACATCAAACTATGGCTACACCTTC
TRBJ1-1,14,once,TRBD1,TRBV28,CASRTAGGNTEAFF,TGTGCCAGCAGGACGGCAGGGGGCAACACTGAAGCTTTCTTT
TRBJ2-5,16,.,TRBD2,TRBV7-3,CASSLKGLAGGETQYF,TGTGCCAGCAGCTTAAAGGGGCTAGCGGGTGGGGAGACCCAGTACTTC
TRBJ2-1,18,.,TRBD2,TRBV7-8,CASRPGLAGVGAYNEQFF,TGTGCCAGCAGGCCGGGACTAGCGGGAGTAGGCGCCTACAATGAGCAGTTCTTC
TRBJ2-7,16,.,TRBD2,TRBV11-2,CASSPLTSGTTYEQYF,TGTGCCAGCAGCCCCCTGACTAGCGGGACAACCTACGAGCAGTACTTC
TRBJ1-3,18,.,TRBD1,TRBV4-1,CASSTRQGRPSVGNTIYF,TGCGCCAGCAGCACCCGACAGGGAAGGCCCTCGGTGGGCAACACCATATATTTT
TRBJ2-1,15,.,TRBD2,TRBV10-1,CASSPHGGSGNEQFF,TGCGCCAGCAGTCCCCACGGGGGGAGTGGCAATGAGCAGTTCTTC
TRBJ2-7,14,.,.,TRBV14,CASSHSQDYYEQYF,TGTGCCAGCAGCCACTCACAGGATTACTACGAGCAGTACTTC
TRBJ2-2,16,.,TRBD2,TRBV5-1,CASSLGLAGVIGELFF,TGCGCCAGCAGCTTGGGACTAGCGGGAGTTATCGGGGAGCTGTTTTTT
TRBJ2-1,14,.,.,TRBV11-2,CASSLSGSYNEQFF,TGTGCCAGCAGCCTCAGTGGGTCCTACAATGAGCAGTTCTTC
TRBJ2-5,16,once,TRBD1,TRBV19,CASSIVRRGNQETQYF,TGTGCCAGTAGTATAGTCCGCAGGGGGAACCAAGAGACCCAGTACTTC
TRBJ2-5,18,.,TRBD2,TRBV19,CASSIGVFAGAGQETQYF,TGTGCCAGTAGTATAGGAGTCTTTGCGGGAGCGGGACAAGAGACCCAGTACTTC
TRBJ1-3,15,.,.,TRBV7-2,CASSLAWVSGNTIYF,TGTGCCAGCAGCTTAGCGTGGGTCTCTGGAAACACCATATATTTT
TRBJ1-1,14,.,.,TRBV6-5,CASSYLDRGTEAFF,TGTGCCAGCAGTTACCTAGACCGAGGGACTGAAGCTTTCTTT
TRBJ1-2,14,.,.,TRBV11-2,CASSLERALHGYTF,TGTGCCAGCAGCTTAGAGCGCGCATTACATGGCTACACCTTC
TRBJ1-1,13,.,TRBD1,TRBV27,CASRGPPGGEAFF,TGTGCCAGCAGGGGCCCCCCAGGGGGTGAAGCTTTCTTT
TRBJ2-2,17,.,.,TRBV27,CASRPPSGHENTGELFF,TGTGCCAGCAGACCCCCTTCCGGGCACGAGAACACCGGGGAGCTGTTTTTT
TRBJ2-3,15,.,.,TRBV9,CASSPAVFSADTQYF,TGTGCCAGCAGCCCAGCGGTTTTCTCGGCAGATACGCAGTATTTT
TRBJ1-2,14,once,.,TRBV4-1,CASSQDPRVGGYTF,TGCGCCAGCAGCCAAGACCCCAGGGTAGGAGGCTACACCTTC
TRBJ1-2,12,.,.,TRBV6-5,CASTSQRLGYTF,TGTGCCAGCACGAGTCAACGATTAGGCTACACCTTC
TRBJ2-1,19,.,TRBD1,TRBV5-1,CASSPGTGERRSSYNEQFF,TGCGCCAGCAGCCCCGGGACAGGGGAAAGAAGATCCTCCTACAATGAGCAGTTCTTC
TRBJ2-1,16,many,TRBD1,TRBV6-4,CASSPRGISSYNEQFF,TGTGCCAGCAGCCCCAGGGGGATTAGCTCCTACAATGAGCAGTTCTTC
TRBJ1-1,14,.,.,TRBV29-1,CSAGPGALNTEAFF,TGCAGCGCTGGGCCGGGGGCACTGAACACTGAAGCTTTCTTT
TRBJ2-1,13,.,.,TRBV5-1,CASSLSGPNEQFF,TGCGCCAGCAGCTTGAGTGGGCCCAATGAGCAGTTCTTC
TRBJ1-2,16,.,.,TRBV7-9,CASSPFSAGSNYGYTF,TGTGCCAGCAGCCCCTTCTCAGCCGGGAGCAACTATGGCTACACCTTC
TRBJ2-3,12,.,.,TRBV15,CATSGRLGTQYF,TGTGCCACCAGCGGACGCCTCGGTACGCAGTATTTT
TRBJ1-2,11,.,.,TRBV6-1,CASANYYGYTF,TGTGCCAGCGCAAACTACTATGGCTACACCTTC
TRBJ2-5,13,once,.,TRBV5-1,CASSLSTGETQYF,TGCGCCAGCAGTCTAAGTACGGGGGAGACCCAGTACTTC
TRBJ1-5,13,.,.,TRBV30,CAWGGQGDQPQHF,TGTGCCTGGGGCGGGCAGGGAGATCAGCCCCAGCATTTT
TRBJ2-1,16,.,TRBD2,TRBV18,CASSPMTSGTYNEQFF,TGTGCCAGCTCACCGATGACTAGCGGGACATACAATGAGCAGTTCTTC
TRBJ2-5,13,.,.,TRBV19,CASSWAAQETQYF,TGTGCCAGTAGTTGGGCAGCCCAAGAGACCCAGTACTTC
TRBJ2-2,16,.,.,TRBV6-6,CASRPTYGGHTGELFF,TGTGCCAGCAGACCTACCTACGGGGGGCACACCGGGGAGCTGTTTTTT
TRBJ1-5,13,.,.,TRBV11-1,CASSSHSNQPQHF,TGTGCCAGCAGCAGCCATAGCAATCAGCCCCAGCATTTT
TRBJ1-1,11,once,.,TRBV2,CASSRTDEAFF,TGTGCCAGCAGCCGGACAGATGAAGCTTTCTTT
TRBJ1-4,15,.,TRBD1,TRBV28,CASSIPGQGNGWLFF,TGTGCCAGCAGTATCCCGGGACAGGGGAACGGTTGGCTGTTTTTT
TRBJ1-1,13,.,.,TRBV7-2,CASSKDRNTEAFF,TGTGCCAGCAGCAAGGACAGGAACACTGAAGCTTTCTTT
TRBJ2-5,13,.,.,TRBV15,CATSMGRQETQYF,TGTGCCACCAGCATGGGCAGACAAGAGACCCAGTACTTC
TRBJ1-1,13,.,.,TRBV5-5,CASRRDFNTEAFF,TGTGCCAGCAGGAGGGACTTCAACACTGAAGCTTTCTTT
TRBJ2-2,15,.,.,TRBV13,CASSFGVLNTGELFF,TGTGCCAGCAGCTTTGGGGTATTGAACACCGGGGAGCTGTTTTTT
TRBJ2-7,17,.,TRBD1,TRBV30,CAWTPGAMQGAITAEYF,TGTGCCTGGACCCCGGGGGCCATGCAGGGGGCTATAACCGCCGAGTACTTC
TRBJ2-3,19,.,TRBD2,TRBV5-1,CASSLEPAGGKGSTDTQYF,TGCGCCAGCAGCTTGGAACCCGCGGGAGGGAAAGGTAGCACAGATACGCAGTATTTT
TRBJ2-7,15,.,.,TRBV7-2,CASSLYASPGYEQYF,TGTGCCAGCAGCTTATATGCTAGCCCGGGTTACGAGCAGTACTTC
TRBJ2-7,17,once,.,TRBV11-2,CASTIGLAGRRGNEQYF,TGTGCCAGCACCATAGGGTTAGCGGGTAGAAGGGGGAACGAGCAGTACTTC